These 21 T cell receptor beta chains originate from one sample sequenced in a study of blood T cell repertoires in COVID-19. Here immunoSEQ multiplex PCR was the method, and the copy in TCRdb shows in-frame clones only, minus some. Of under 200,000 clones detected, 75% to 90% appear once; the ten largest clones hold roughly 3.4%. Sequenced input: PBMCs or T cells enriched from blood (not recorded which). These receptors were taken from a woman aged 60 to 75 who had recovered from COVID-19.

The V call is TRBV4-1, the J call TRBJ2-7; TRBD1 is a possible D gene (6 bases). Trimming removed 4 bases from V and 11 bases from J, with 18 bases in between. Per germline, CDR1 MGHRA and CDR2 YSYEKL. The CDR3 is 13 amino acids. CDR3 sequence reads: CASSPGTQQGKYF. In nucleotides, the CDR3 is TGCGCCAGCAGCCCCGGGACCCAACAGGGCAAGTACTTC.

The V call is TRBV7-8, the J call TRBJ1-4; 8 bases match TRBD1. Looked up from germline, CDR1 is SGHVS and CDR2 is FQNEAQ. Losses at the gene ends were 3 bases for V and 8 bases for J; bases not matched to a gene: 5. This CDR3 is built from 14 residues. CDR3 bases: TGTGCCAGCAGCTTTGGACAGGGAAAAGAAAAACTGTTTTTT. This encodes CASSFGQGKEKLFF. Complete variable domain (other parts from reference TRBV7-8 and TRBJ1-4): GAGVSQSPRYKVAKRGQDVALRCDPISGHVSLFWYQQALGQGPEFLTYFQNEAQLDKSGLPSDRFFAERPEGSVSTLKIQRTQQEDSAVYLCASSFGQGKEKLFFGSGTQLSVL.

This sequence joins TRBV7-2 and TRBJ1-1, with 7 bases that match TRBD1. J lost 4 bases, V lost 3 bases, and 5 bases had no gene match. The CDR3 totals 14 residues. Germline CDR1 is SGHTA and CDR2 is FQGNSA. The CDR3, as DNA: TGTGCCAGCAGCTTCAAATCAGGGGGCACTGAAGCTTTCTTT. It yields the protein CASSFKSGGTEAFF.

J is TRBJ1-2 and V is TRBV19; TRBD1 aligns across 7 bases. The J segment lost 2 bases and the V segment lost 6 bases, leaving 6 bases of the junction unmatched. This CDR3 spans 14 amino acids. Per germline, CDR1 LNHDA and CDR2 SQIVND (reference sequence). The CDR3 DNA reads TGTGCCAGTAGGTCAGGGGGTAAGAACTATGGCTACACCTTC. As protein: CASRSGGKNYGYTF.

This rearrangement joins TRBV5-1 to TRBJ1-2, with D possibly TRBD1 on 6 matching bases. The V end was cut by 4 bases, the J end by 7 bases, with 17 bases between. Germline CDR1 SGHRS, CDR2 YFSETQ. The CDR3 runs to 14 residues. The CDR3 loop reads CASSPSDSRGGYTF. CDR3 DNA sequence: TGCGCCAGCAGCCCCTCGGACAGTAGGGGTGGCTACACCTTC.

This clone occurred many times. The chain uses TRBV18 and TRBJ1-1; D may be TRBD1 (6 bases). Germline CDR1 KGHSH, CDR2 LQKENI. The CDR3 extends over 14 amino acids. Trimming stripped 3 bases from V and 7 bases from J, with 15 bases between. The CDR3 nucleotides read TGTGCCAGCTCACCCCGGACAGACAGGAATGAAGCTTTCTTT. It encodes CASSPRTDRNEAFF.

This chain links TRBV2 with TRBJ2-1; 9 nucleotides line up with TRBD2. The germline V gene has CDR1 SNHLY and CDR2 FYNNEI. The V gene end was trimmed by 4 bases and the J gene end by 0 bases; junction bases not matched to a gene: 4. This CDR3 spans 16 amino acids. CDR3: CASSGAGGSSYNEQFF. The CDR3 DNA sequence: TGTGCCAGCAGTGGGGCGGGGGGGAGCTCCTACAATGAGCAGTTCTTC.

The V call is TRBV19, the J call TRBJ1-5; tentative D call: TRBD1 (6 bases). CDR1 and CDR2 from the germline V gene are LNHDA and SQIVND (reference sequence). The V and J ends lost 3 bases and 2 bases respectively, with 14 bases between them. The CDR3 loop spans 16 amino acids. The CDR3 region has the DNA TGTGCCAGTAGTATTAGACAGGCCGGGGGCAATCAGCCCCAGCATTTT. Its protein is CASSIRQAGGNQPQHF. The whole variable domain, remainder taken from reference TRBV19 and TRBJ1-5, is DGGITQSPKYLFRKEGQNVTLSCEQNLNHDAMYWYRQDPGQGLRLIYYSQIVNDFQKGDIAEGYSVSREKKESFPLTVTSAQKNPTAFYLCASSIRQAGGNQPQHFGDGTRLSIL.

This clone was picked up a small number of times. The chain has TRBV5-1 and TRBJ1-1; 7 nucleotides match TRBD1. The germline gives CDR1 SGHRS, CDR2 YFSETQ. V lost 4 bases, J lost 0 bases, and 6 bases stayed unmatched. The CDR3 totals 15 residues. The CDR3 coding sequence is TGCGCCAGCAGCCCAGAACAGGGGTTGAACACTGAAGCTTTCTTT. It yields the protein CASSPEQGLNTEAFF.

V and J are TRBV30 and TRBJ2-5; perhaps TRBD2 as D (7 bases). This CDR3 is 14 amino acids long. The V end was cut by 3 bases, the J end by 3 bases, with 14 bases between. The V gene's germline CDR1 is GTSNPN and CDR2 SVGIG (reference sequence). The CDR3 DNA reads TGTGCCTGGAGGCCCCGGGGGGCGAAAGAGACCCAGTACTTC. Translation: CAWRPRGAKETQYF.

This clone was found once. The J gene is TRBJ2-7, the V gene TRBV5-1, with D tentatively TRBD1 (5 bases). Germline CDR1 SGHRS, CDR2 YFSETQ. Trimming took 4 bases from V and 6 from J, leaving 17 bases between them. The CDR3 spans 14 residues. The DNA of the CDR3 is TGCGCCAGCAGCCAATCTAGGGGCAAGGGCGAGCAGTACTTC. Its translation is CASSQSRGKGEQYF.

The chain joins TRBV10-2 to TRBJ2-6; D is unclear. Germline CDR1 WSHSY, CDR2 SAAADI. The CDR3 totals 13 residues. Trimming took 7 bases from V and 0 from J, leaving 4 bases between them. The CDR3 is CASTSSGANVLTF. DNA of the CDR3: TGCGCCAGCACCAGCTCTGGGGCCAACGTCCTGACTTTC.

The chain recombines TRBV6-1 with TRBJ2-1, with D possibly being TRBD2 (5 bases). The germline V and J ends were trimmed by 3 bases and 11 bases, with 11 bases remaining between them. The CDR3 sequence is 12 residues long. Looked up from germline, CDR1 is MNHNS and CDR2 is SASEGT. CDR3 amino acids: CASSDPGNQQFF. As DNA, the CDR3 is TGTGCCAGCAGTGATCCCGGGAACCAGCAGTTCTTC.

The chain carries TRBV6-5 and TRBJ1-3, with D maybe TRBD1 (6 bases). Per the germline V gene, CDR1 is MNHEY and CDR2 is SVGAGI. The V end lost 2 bases, the J end lost 4 bases, and 15 bases lay between the germline ends. The CDR3 runs 16 residues. CDR3 loop: CASSYRKGDPGNTIYF. In DNA, the CDR3 is TGTGCCAGCAGTTACAGAAAGGGGGATCCCGGAAACACCATATATTTT.

Only one count was recorded for this clone. The chain joins TRBV25-1 to TRBJ1-6; D call uncertain. Trimming took off 4 bases at V and 2 bases at J, with 6 bases between the two ends. Germline CDR1 reads MGHDK; CDR2 reads SYGVNS. The CDR3 has 14 residues. CDR3 DNA sequence: TGTGCCAGCAGTGTACTGACCTATAATTCACCCCTCCACTTT. Its translation is CASSVLTYNSPLHF.

The rearrangement joins TRBV30 to TRBJ2-5, with 8 bases aligning to TRBD2. Germline V gives CDR1 GTSNPN, CDR2 SVGIG (reference sequence). V was clipped by 4 bases and J by 5 bases; unmatched bases: 6. The CDR3 runs to 13 residues. CDR3 DNA sequence: TGTGCCTGGACGGGGGGGCGCGGGGAGACCCAGTACTTC. It codes for CAWTGGRGETQYF.

The V call is TRBV12-3 or TRBV12-4, the J call TRBJ1-2; D may be TRBD1 (6 bases). Between the trimmed V and J ends, which lost 3 bases and 6 bases, there was a span of 11 bases. The CDR3 has 13 residues. The CDR3 protein is CASSFSGEDGYTF. The CDR3 DNA sequence: TGTGCCAGCAGTTTTTCAGGGGAAGATGGCTACACCTTC.

This clone was observed a few times. The chain combines TRBV6-2 or TRBV6-3 with TRBJ1-5, with 9 bases fitting TRBD1. V lost 1 base and J lost 7; bases outside the gene matches: 11. The CDR3 is made up of 17 amino acids. CDR1 and CDR2 from the germline V gene are MNHEY and SVGEGT. CDR3 region: CASSYLPGTGREQPQHF. CDR3 nucleotide sequence: TGTGCCAGCAGTTACTTGCCCGGGACAGGGAGAGAACAGCCCCAGCATTTT.

This clone was recorded once. V and J are TRBV7-3 and TRBJ1-1, with a weak D call TRBD1 (5 bases). The CDR3 contains 13 residues. V was trimmed by 1 base and J by 5 bases, leaving 8 bases between them. The germline V gene encodes CDR1 SGHTA and CDR2 FQGTGA. The CDR3 here is CASSLRGGTEAFF. DNA of the CDR3: TGTGCCAGCAGCTTAAGGGGGGGAACTGAAGCTTTCTTT.

The chain links TRBV3-1 (or the pseudogene TRBV3-2) to TRBJ1-4; no reliable D call. Trimming took off 0 bases at V and 8 bases at J, with 7 bases between the two ends. This CDR3 contains 13 residues. Germline CDR1 is LGHDT and CDR2 is YNNKEL (reference sequence). For the CDR3, the DNA is TGTGCCAGCAGCCAAGACGCGGGGGAAAAACTGTTTTTT. Translation gives CASSQDAGEKLFF.

The chain links TRBV18 to TRBJ2-3, with TRBD2 identical over 9 bases. The germline gives CDR1 KGHSH, CDR2 LQKENI. The CDR3 consists of 18 residues. The V segment lost 3 bases and the J segment 1 base; nucleotides outside the gene matches: 11. The CDR3 nucleotides read TGTGCCAGCTCACCTACGCGGGGGGGCGTAGGGGGCACAGATACGCAGTATTTT. Amino acid sequence: CASSPTRGGVGGTDTQYF. The whole variable domain, filled in from reference TRBV18 and TRBJ2-3, reads NAGVMQNPRHLVRRRGQEARLRCSPMKGHSHVYWYRQLPEEGLKFMVYLQKENIIDESGMPKERFSAEFPKEGPSILRIQQVVRGDSAAYFCASSPTRGGVGGTDTQYFGPGTRLTVL.